This TCR beta chain was documented in a study of T cell responses to AZD1222 COVID-19 vaccine. Overall study: Second doses were pooled across both intervals (about 4 or about 12 weeks).

Overall study results and limits: Elevations in Spike-specific TCR breadth and depth followed administration of two AZD1222 doses. The donor group comprised mostly white British people and more females; the analysis possibly underestimated clonal diversity. All repertoire sampling was performed exclusively after the peak T cell response.

The germline V and J ends were trimmed by 10 bases and 6 bases, with 13 bases remaining between them. The V gene's germline CDR1 is LNHDA and CDR2 SQIVND (reference sequence). CDR3 size: 11 residues. Remarks on this clone: Its specificity is unknown.

Measured with immunoSEQ multiplex PCR; TCRdb has only the in-frame clones, and not every one. The sample holds 150,000 or so clones; roughly nine tenths are singletons and the top ten take about 2%. The rearrangement uses TRBV19 and TRBJ2-7; D may be TRBD2 (6 bases). This receptor was obtained from an adult in good health. The material was peripheral blood, obtained on day 0 of AZD1222 vaccination. DNA for the CDR3: TGTGCCACGCGGCGGGGAGGCGAGCAGTACTTC. It is translated as CATRRGGEQYF.